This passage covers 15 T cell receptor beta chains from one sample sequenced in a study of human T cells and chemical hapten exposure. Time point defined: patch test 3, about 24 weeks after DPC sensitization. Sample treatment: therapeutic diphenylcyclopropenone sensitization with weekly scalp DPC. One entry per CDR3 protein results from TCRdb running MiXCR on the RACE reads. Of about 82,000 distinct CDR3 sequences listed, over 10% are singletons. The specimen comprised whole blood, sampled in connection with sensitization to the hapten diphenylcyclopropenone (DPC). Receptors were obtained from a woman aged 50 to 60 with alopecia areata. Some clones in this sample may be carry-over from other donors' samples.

The CDR3 DNA follows: TGTGCCAGCAGTTGGAAGGGGGACACTGAAGCTTTCTTT. Protein: CASSWKGDTEAFF. The genes are TRBV6-1 and TRBJ1-1, with D perhaps matching TRBD1 (6 bases). Germline V CDR1 and CDR2: MNHNS, SASEGT. The V end was cut by 5 bases, the J end by 3 bases, with 10 bases between. This CDR3 spans 13 amino acids.

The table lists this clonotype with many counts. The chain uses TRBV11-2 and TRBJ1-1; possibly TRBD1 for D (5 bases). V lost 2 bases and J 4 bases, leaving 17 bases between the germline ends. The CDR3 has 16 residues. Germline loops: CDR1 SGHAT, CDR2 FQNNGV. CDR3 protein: CASSLYQMGGPTEAFF. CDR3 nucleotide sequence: TGTGCCAGCAGCTTATACCAAATGGGGGGACCCACTGAAGCTTTCTTT. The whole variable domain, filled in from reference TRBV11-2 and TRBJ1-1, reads EAGVAQSPRYKIIEKRQSVAFWCNPISGHATLYWYQQILGQGPKLLIQFQNNGVVDDSQLPKDRFSAERLKGVDSTLKIQPAKLEDSAVYLCASSLYQMGGPTEAFFGQGTRLTVV.

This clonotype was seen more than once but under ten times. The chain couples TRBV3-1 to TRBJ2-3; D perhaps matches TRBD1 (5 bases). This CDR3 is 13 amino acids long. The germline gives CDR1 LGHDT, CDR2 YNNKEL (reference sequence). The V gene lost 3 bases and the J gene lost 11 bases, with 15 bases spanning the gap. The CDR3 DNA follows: TGTGCCAGCAGCCAGCAGGCCACAGGCGAGCAGTATTTT. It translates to CASSQQATGEQYF.

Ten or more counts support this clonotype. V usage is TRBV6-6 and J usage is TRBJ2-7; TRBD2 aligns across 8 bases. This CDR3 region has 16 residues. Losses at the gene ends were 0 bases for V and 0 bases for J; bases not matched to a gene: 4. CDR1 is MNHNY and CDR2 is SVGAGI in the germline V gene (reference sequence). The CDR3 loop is CASSYSGTRDSYEQYF. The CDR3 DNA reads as TGTGCCAGCAGTTACTCAGGGACTAGGGACTCCTACGAGCAGTACTTC.

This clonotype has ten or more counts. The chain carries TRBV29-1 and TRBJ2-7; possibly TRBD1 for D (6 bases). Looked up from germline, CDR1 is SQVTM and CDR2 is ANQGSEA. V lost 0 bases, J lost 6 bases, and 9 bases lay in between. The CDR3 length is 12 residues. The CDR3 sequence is CSVEEGTTEQYF. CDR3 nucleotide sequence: TGCAGCGTTGAAGAGGGGACAACCGAGCAGTACTTC.

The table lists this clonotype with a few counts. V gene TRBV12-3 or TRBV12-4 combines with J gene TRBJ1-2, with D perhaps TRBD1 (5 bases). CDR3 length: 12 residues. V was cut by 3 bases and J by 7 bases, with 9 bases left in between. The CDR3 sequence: CASSFTGAGYTF. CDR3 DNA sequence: TGTGCCAGCAGTTTCACCGGGGCTGGCTACACCTTC.

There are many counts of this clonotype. The DNA for the CDR3 is TGTGCCAGCAGTGGGGTGACAGGGTCTACCGGGGAGCTGTTTTTT. This translates into CASSGVTGSTGELFF. The chain is built from TRBV27 and TRBJ2-2; TRBD1 agrees at 7 bases. Per the germline V gene, CDR1 is MNHEY and CDR2 is SMNVEV (reference sequence). There are 15 residues in the CDR3. With V trimmed by 5 bases and J by 5 bases, 8 bases remained unmatched.

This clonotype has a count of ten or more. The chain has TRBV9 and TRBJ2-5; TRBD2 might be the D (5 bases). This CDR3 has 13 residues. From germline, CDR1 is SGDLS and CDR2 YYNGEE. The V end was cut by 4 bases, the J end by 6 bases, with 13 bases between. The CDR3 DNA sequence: TGTGCCAGCAGCCTAGAGGGCGGAAAGACCCAGTACTTC. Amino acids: CASSLEGGKTQYF.

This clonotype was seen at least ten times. CDR3 sequence reads: CSVERGRSGTQYF. The DNA for the CDR3 is TGCAGCGTTGAGCGGGGTCGTTCGGGGACCCAGTACTTC. The chain recombines TRBV29-1 with TRBJ2-5, with D possibly TRBD2 on 6 matching bases. Trimming removed 3 bases at V and 7 bases at J, with 15 bases between. The V gene's germline CDR1 is SQVTM and CDR2 ANQGSEA. The CDR3 totals 13 residues.

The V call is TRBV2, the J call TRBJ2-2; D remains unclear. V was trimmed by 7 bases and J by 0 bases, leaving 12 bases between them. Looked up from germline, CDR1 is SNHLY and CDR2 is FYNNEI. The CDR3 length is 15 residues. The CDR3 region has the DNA TGTGCCAGCAACAAAGCTTCGGCGAACACCGGGGAGCTGTTTTTT. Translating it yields CASNKASANTGELFF.

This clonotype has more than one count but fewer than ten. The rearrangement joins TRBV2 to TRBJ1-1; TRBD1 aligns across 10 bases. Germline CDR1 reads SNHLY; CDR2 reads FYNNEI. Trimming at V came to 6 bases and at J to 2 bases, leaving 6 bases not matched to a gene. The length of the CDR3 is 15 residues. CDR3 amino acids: CASRQLTGGNTEAFF. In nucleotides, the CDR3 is TGTGCCAGCAGGCAATTGACAGGGGGCAACACTGAAGCTTTCTTT. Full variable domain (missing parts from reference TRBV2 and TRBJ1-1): EPEVTQTPSHQVTQMGQEVILRCVPISNHLYFYWYRQILGQKVEFLVSFYNNEISEKSEIFDDQFSVERPDGSNFTLKIRSTKLEDSAMYFCASRQLTGGNTEAFFGQGTRLTVV.

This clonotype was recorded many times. This chain's CDR3 is CASSELTGHQPQHF. The CDR3 nucleotides are TGTGCCAGCAGTGAACTTACTGGGCATCAGCCCCAGCATTTT. The rearrangement joins TRBV6-1 to TRBJ1-5; D gene uncertain. Between the trimmed V and J ends, which lost 2 bases and 5 bases, there was a span of 10 bases. CDR3 length equals 14 residues. Germline-derived CDR1 and CDR2 are MNHNS and SASEGT.

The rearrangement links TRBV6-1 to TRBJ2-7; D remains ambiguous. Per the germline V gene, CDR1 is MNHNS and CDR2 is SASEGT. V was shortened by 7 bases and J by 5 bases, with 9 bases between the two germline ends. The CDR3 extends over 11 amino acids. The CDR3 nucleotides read TGTGCCAGCACCCGGGTCCACGAGCAGTACTTC. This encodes CASTRVHEQYF.

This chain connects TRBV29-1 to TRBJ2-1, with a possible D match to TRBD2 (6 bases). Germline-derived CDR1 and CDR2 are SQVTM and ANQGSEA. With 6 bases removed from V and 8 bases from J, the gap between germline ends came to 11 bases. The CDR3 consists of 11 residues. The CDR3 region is CSVLWGDEQFF. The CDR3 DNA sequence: TGCAGCGTACTTTGGGGGGATGAGCAGTTCTTC.

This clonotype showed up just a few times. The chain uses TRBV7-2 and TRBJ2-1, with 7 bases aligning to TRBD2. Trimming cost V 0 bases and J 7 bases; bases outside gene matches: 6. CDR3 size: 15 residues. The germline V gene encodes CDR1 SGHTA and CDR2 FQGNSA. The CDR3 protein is CASSLAGGLGNEQFF. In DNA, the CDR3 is TGTGCCAGCAGCTTAGCGGGAGGGCTAGGGAATGAGCAGTTCTTC.